A single sample is the source of the 24 T cell receptor beta chains below, sequenced in a study of blood T cell repertoires in COVID-19 (dated by TCRdb to 2018 to 2021). The library was produced with the immunoSEQ multiplex PCR assay. Not all clones reach the TCRdb copy of this immuneACCESS table, which keeps in-frame sequences only. Checked studies attribute under half of the gap to unresolved V genes and leave the rest unexplained. The sample table shows 300,000 to 400,000 clones, and 75% to 90% are seen once. In total, the top ten clones hold over 6% of the sample. Material for sequencing was peripheral blood. The receptors derive from a woman aged 45-65 years with COVID-19, enrolled during active disease.

The gene calls are TRBV4-1 and TRBJ2-3, with 11 bases identical to TRBD2. V trimming: 3 bases; J trimming: 3 bases; junction bases outside the gene matches: 14. CDR3 size: 19 residues. CDR1 and CDR2 (germline): MGHRA, YSYEKL. The CDR3 loop is CASSQTTGLADWGTDTQYF. The DNA of the CDR3 is TGCGCCAGCAGCCAGACCACGGGACTAGCGGATTGGGGTACAGATACGCAGTATTTT.

The chain recombines TRBV5-1 with TRBJ1-2; TRBD1 matches at 8 bases. Germline trimming cut 6 bases from V and 4 bases from J; bases unmatched to any gene: 8. CDR3 length equals 14 residues. Germline V gene data show CDR1 as SGHRS and CDR2 as YFSETQ. The CDR3 coding sequence is TGCGCCAGCACCCCTCAGGGGGCGCGCTATGGCTACACCTTC. This gives the protein CASTPQGARYGYTF.

The gene calls are TRBV19 and TRBJ1-5, with TRBD1 as a possible D gene (6 bases). Per the germline V gene, CDR1 is LNHDA and CDR2 is SQIVND (reference sequence). V shed 7 bases and J shed 1 base, with 14 bases lying between them. The CDR3 has 15 amino acids. This CDR3 is CASKWGPTSNQPQHF. CDR3 bases: TGTGCCAGTAAGTGGGGGCCGACGAGCAATCAGCCCCAGCATTTT.

This clone came up a few times. This chain links TRBV18 with TRBJ2-2, with TRBD1 matching over 10 bases. The V and J ends lost 3 bases and 4 bases, in that order; junction bases with no gene match: 2. This CDR3 is built from 15 residues. CDR1 KGHSH and CDR2 LQKENI come from the germline V gene. The chain's CDR3 is CASSPGQGVTGELFF. DNA for the CDR3: TGTGCCAGCTCACCCGGACAGGGGGTCACCGGGGAGCTGTTTTTT.

The chain has TRBV5-1 and TRBJ1-2; 7 nucleotides match TRBD1. V was pared by 2 bases and J by 7 bases, with 14 bases of the junction left unmatched. Germline lookup yields CDR1 SGHRS and CDR2 YFSETQ. The CDR3 is 16 residues long. The DNA for the CDR3 is TGCGCCAGCAGCTTAATCGGACCACAGGGGATGGGTGGCTACACCTTC. Translation: CASSLIGPQGMGGYTF.

In this sample, this clone turned up a few times. The chain is built from TRBV7-9 and TRBJ2-7, with 10 bases aligning to TRBD1. Trimming removed 1 base from V and 6 bases from J; junction bases left unmatched: 6. Germline assignment: CDR1 SEHNR and CDR2 FQNEAQ (reference sequence). The CDR3 is 15 amino acids. Here the CDR3 DNA reads TGTGCCAGCAGCTTAGGTTGGGACAGGGGACGCGAGCAGTACTTC. This sequence encodes CASSLGWDRGREQYF.

J is TRBJ1-5 and V is TRBV7-2, with a weak D call TRBD1 (5 bases). CDR3 length equals 15 residues. The germline V gene encodes CDR1 SGHTA and CDR2 FQGNSA. Trimming stripped 1 base from V and 6 bases from J, with 13 bases between. CDR3 nucleotides: TGTGCCAGCAGCTTAGATTGGGGGGGAGCTCAGCCCCAGCATTTT. Translated: CASSLDWGGAQPQHF.

This clone occurred a few times. The genes are TRBV27 and TRBJ1-5; TRBD1 might be the D (5 bases). This CDR3 is 15 amino acids long. CDR1 MNHEY and CDR2 SMNVEV come from the germline V gene (reference sequence). V lost 6 bases to trimming and J lost 3 bases, with 15 bases between them. CDR3 bases: TGTGCCAGCAGAACCCGGGGGGGAGCCAATCAGCCCCAGCATTTT. This encodes CASRTRGGANQPQHF.

The CDR3 loop reads CASPRQRGTTESGANVLTF. The CDR3 DNA sequence: TGCGCCAGTCCGCGACAGAGGGGGACTACCGAATCTGGGGCCAACGTCCTGACTTTC. The chain links TRBV23-1 to TRBJ2-6; tentatively, D is TRBD2 (7 bases). TRBV23-1 is given ORF status, its function remaining uncertain. The CDR3 has 19 residues. Trimming pared 9 bases from V and 1 base from J, leaving 25 bases between.

V is TRBV18 and J is TRBJ2-1, with D perhaps TRBD2 (6 bases). V lost 5 bases and J lost 3, with 17 bases in between. The CDR3 extends over 16 amino acids. The V gene's germline CDR1 is KGHSH and CDR2 LQKENI. CDR3 in amino acids: CASSSVGGLSYNEQFF. For the CDR3, the DNA is TGTGCCAGCTCATCCGTGGGGGGACTGAGCTACAATGAGCAGTTCTTC. Together with reference TRBV18 and TRBJ2-1, the CDR3 gives the full variable domain: NAGVMQNPRHLVRRRGQEARLRCSPMKGHSHVYWYRQLPEEGLKFMVYLQKENIIDESGMPKERFSAEFPKEGPSILRIQQVVRGDSAAYFCASSSVGGLSYNEQFFGPGTRLTVL.

On this clone itself: Its ends do not fully match the called genes, so a read error is possible. The chain uses TRBV6-1 and TRBJ2-7; 9 positions match TRBD1. Germline assignment: CDR1 MNHNS and CDR2 SASEGT. CDR3 length: 13 residues. In DNA form, the CDR3 reads TGTGCCAGCAGTGAATTCGTACGGGACAGGGTTAGCTTC. Amino acids: CASSEFVRDRVSF.

The rearrangement joins TRBV6-2 or TRBV6-3 to TRBJ1-4; D is undetermined. This CDR3 region has 13 residues. The V gene's germline CDR1 is MNHEY and CDR2 SVGEGT. Trimming took off 8 bases at V and 5 bases at J, with 12 bases between the two ends. The CDR3 here is CASRLEVNEKLFF. DNA for the CDR3: TGTGCCAGCCGTTTGGAGGTAAATGAAAAACTGTTTTTT.

V gene TRBV4-1 combines with J gene TRBJ2-1, with 11 bases that match TRBD2. This CDR3 has 15 amino acids. V shed 2 bases and J 4 bases; nucleotides not matched to a gene: 1. Germline loops: CDR1 MGHRA, CDR2 YSYEKL. This chain's CDR3 is CASSQLAGGYNEQFF. The CDR3 coding sequence is TGCGCCAGCAGCCAATTAGCGGGAGGGTACAATGAGCAGTTCTTC.

The chain recombines TRBV30 with TRBJ2-1; 11 bases match TRBD2. This CDR3 has 16 amino acids. CDR1 is GTSNPN and CDR2 is SVGIG in the germline V gene (reference sequence). After removal of 2 bases from V and 8 bases from J, the junction contained 11 bases not matched to a gene. The CDR3 sequence is CAWSTQLAGAYDEQFF. The CDR3 bases are TGTGCCTGGAGTACCCAACTAGCGGGAGCGTATGATGAGCAGTTCTTC.

This clone occurred once. The chain couples TRBV2 to TRBJ1-1; TRBD1 is a possible D gene (5 bases). CDR3 length: 16 residues. Trimming removed 5 bases at V and 2 bases at J, with 18 bases between. CDR1 SNHLY and CDR2 FYNNEI come from the germline V gene. The CDR3 sequence: CASSSSYTRVNTEAFF. The CDR3 DNA reads as TGTGCCAGCAGTTCTTCCTATACCAGGGTTAACACTGAAGCTTTCTTT.

This clone has more than one count but fewer than ten. V usage is TRBV29-1 and J usage is TRBJ2-7; TRBD1 might be the D (5 bases). This CDR3 is 15 amino acids long. The V end lost 1 base, the J end lost 4 bases, and 17 bases lay between the germline ends. CDR1 is SQVTM, CDR2 ANQGSEA, per germline. This chain's CDR3 is CSVEVADKGMYEQYF. Written as DNA, the CDR3 is TGCAGCGTTGAAGTGGCGGACAAGGGGATGTACGAGCAGTACTTC.

This chain links TRBV5-1 with TRBJ1-4; 7 bases line up with TRBD1. J was trimmed by 8 bases and V by 4 bases; bases with no gene match: 14. CDR3 length: 16 amino acids. CDR1 is SGHRS, CDR2 YFSETQ, per germline. This CDR3 is CASSLGQEGVWEKLFF. Written as DNA, the CDR3 is TGCGCCAGCAGCCTTGGACAGGAGGGGGTTTGGGAAAAACTGTTTTTT.

The chain recombines TRBV6-6 with TRBJ2-2; D remains unclear. The CDR3 contains 14 residues. The ends were cut back, 6 bases at V and 0 bases at J, with 8 bases in the middle. CDR1 and CDR2 from the germline V gene are MNHNY and SVGAGI (reference sequence). CDR3 in amino acids: CASRTTTNTGELFF. The CDR3 DNA reads TGTGCCAGCAGAACAACGACGAACACCGGGGAGCTGTTTTTT.

This clone was observed many times. V usage is TRBV5-4 and J usage is TRBJ1-4, with 7 positions matching TRBD1. CDR3 length: 16 residues. V was pared by 0 bases and J by 4 bases, with 6 bases of the junction left unmatched. From germline, CDR1 is SGHNT and CDR2 YYREEE (reference sequence). The CDR3 DNA is TGTGCCAGCAGCTTGGGGACAGGCTTTTATAATGAAAAACTGTTTTTT. It specifies CASSLGTGFYNEKLFF.

The V and J genes are TRBV5-6 and TRBJ1-5; D ambiguous. Trimming stripped 0 bases from V and 7 bases from J, with 11 bases between. Germline CDR1 and CDR2: SGHDT and YYEEEE. The CDR3 is made up of 14 amino acids. DNA of the CDR3: TGTGCCAGCAGCTTGGCTTCCGGGAACCAGCCCCAGCATTTT. This codes for CASSLASGNQPQHF.

Only a few counts were recorded for this clone. The gene calls are TRBV9 and TRBJ2-1, with TRBD1 as a possible D gene (5 bases). The CDR3 runs to 16 residues. Trimming removed 4 bases from V and 1 base from J, with 15 bases in between. Germline loops: CDR1 SGDLS, CDR2 YYNGEE. DNA for the CDR3: TGTGCCAGCAGCCGTGGGCCCGGACATTCCTACAATGAGCAGTTCTTC. The encoded protein is CASSRGPGHSYNEQFF. Together with reference TRBV9 and TRBJ2-1, the CDR3 gives the full variable domain: DSGVTQTPKHLITATGQRVTLRCSPRSGDLSVYWYQQSLDQGLQFLIQYYNGEERAKGNILERFSAQQFPDLHSELNLSSLELGDSALYFCASSRGPGHSYNEQFFGPGTRLTVL.

The gene calls are TRBV15 and TRBJ2-3; weak D call: TRBD2 (5 bases). V was pared by 1 base and J by 6 bases, with 5 bases between. The CDR3 sequence is 12 residues long. Per germline, CDR1 LNHNV and CDR2 YYDKDF (reference sequence). Here the CDR3 reads CATSRAGDTQYF. The DNA for the CDR3 is TGTGCCACCAGCAGAGCGGGGGATACGCAGTATTTT. The full variable domain, in which reference TRBV15 and TRBJ2-3 provide the parts outside the CDR3, is DAMVIQNPRYQVTQFGKPVTLSCSQTLNHNVMYWYQQKSSQAPKLLFHYYDKDFNNEADTPDNFQSRRPNTSFCFLDIRSPGLGDTAMYLCATSRAGDTQYFGPGTRLTVL.

The chain employs TRBV28 and TRBJ2-5; 12 bases are a match to TRBD2. V gave up 5 bases and J gave up 3 bases; unmatched junction bases: 7. This CDR3 is 16 amino acids long. CDR1 is MDHEN, CDR2 SYDVKM, per germline. DNA for the CDR3: TGTGCCAGCAGTGGACTAGCGGGACGAACAAAAGAGACCCAGTACTTC. It is translated as CASSGLAGRTKETQYF.

This clone was seen only once. The chain has TRBV7-2 and TRBJ2-7, with D unclear. V lost 1 base, J lost 6 bases, and 13 bases lay in between. This CDR3 spans 14 amino acids. Per the germline V gene, CDR1 is SGHTA and CDR2 is FQGNSA. The CDR3 loop is CASSLVDSLREQYF. CDR3 nucleotides: TGTGCCAGCAGCTTAGTAGATAGTCTCCGCGAGCAGTACTTC. Based on the CDR3 plus reference TRBV7-2 and TRBJ2-7, the full variable domain is GAGVSQSPSNKVTEKGKDVELRCDPISGHTALYWYRQSLGQGLEFLIYFQGNSAPDKSGLPSDRFSAERTGGSVSTLTIQRTQQEDSAVYLCASSLVDSLREQYFGPGTRLTVT.